A single sample gave rise to the 30 T cell receptor beta chains below, sequenced in a study of human T cells and chemical hapten exposure. TCRdb re-called the RACE reads with MiXCR, one entry per CDR3 protein. Of around 71,000 distinct CDR3 sequences in the sample, 9.8% were seen once. Sample time point: patch test 1, 2 weeks after DPC sensitization. This sample's treatment: therapeutic diphenylcyclopropenone sensitization with weekly scalp DPC. The sequences come from whole blood, collected in connection with sensitization to the hapten diphenylcyclopropenone (DPC). Receptor source: a woman aged 40 to 50 with alopecia areata. Some clones in this sample may be carry-over from other donors' samples.

This clonotype was found many times. The V gene is TRBV5-1, the J gene TRBJ2-1; 8 bases agree with TRBD2. CDR3 length: 17 residues. V lost 0 bases to trimming and J lost 4 bases; unmatched junction nucleotides: 9. The germline gives CDR1 SGHRS, CDR2 YFSETQ. The CDR3 here is CASSLVIAGGFYNEQFF. CDR3 DNA sequence: TGCGCCAGCAGCTTGGTGATTGCGGGGGGCTTTTACAATGAGCAGTTCTTC. Supplemented by reference TRBV5-1 and TRBJ2-1, the full variable domain reads KAGVTQTPRYLIKTRGQQVTLSCSPISGHRSVSWYQQTPGQGLQFLFEYFSETQRNKGNFPGRFSGRQFSNSRSEMNVSTLELGDSALYLCASSLVIAGGFYNEQFFGPGTRLTVL.

Many counts were recorded for this clonotype. The V gene is TRBV7-2, the J gene TRBJ2-3, with 8 nucleotides matching TRBD1. J gave up 6 bases and V 4 bases, and 6 bases lay outside the gene matches. Germline assignment: CDR1 SGHTA and CDR2 FQGNSA. The CDR3 loop spans 14 amino acids. CDR3 sequence (DNA): TGTGCCAGCAGCTCCAGGGGGCGCGGGGATACGCAGTATTTT. It is translated as CASSSRGRGDTQYF.

This clonotype was detected ten times or more. This chain links TRBV12-3 or TRBV12-4 with TRBJ1-5; 8 bases align to TRBD1. After removal of 3 bases from V and 5 bases from J, the junction contained 9 bases not matched to a gene. This CDR3 region has 16 residues. In nucleotides, the CDR3 is TGTGCCAGCAGTTTGTCGGGTGACAGGGGTGATCAGCCCCAGCATTTT. Its protein product is CASSLSGDRGDQPQHF.

This clonotype showed up many times. The chain joins TRBV5-1 to TRBJ2-3, with 9 bases that match TRBD2. The CDR3 covers 17 residues. V trimming: 0 bases; J trimming: 2 bases; junction bases outside the gene matches: 7. The germline CDR1 and CDR2 sequences are SGHRS and YFSETQ. CDR3: CASSLAPLAGNTDTQYF. CDR3 nucleotides: TGCGCCAGCAGCTTGGCCCCTCTAGCGGGGAACACAGATACGCAGTATTTT. The complete variable domain, with remaining parts taken from reference TRBV5-1 and TRBJ2-3, reads KAGVTQTPRYLIKTRGQQVTLSCSPISGHRSVSWYQQTPGQGLQFLFEYFSETQRNKGNFPGRFSGRQFSNSRSEMNVSTLELGDSALYLCASSLAPLAGNTDTQYFGPGTRLTVL.

This clonotype showed up just a few times. This clone may be a read error of a much larger clone one base away. J is TRBJ1-5 and V is TRBV20-1; D is undetermined. Trimming cost V 1 base and J 5 bases, with 9 bases left between them. The germline gives CDR1 DFQATT, CDR2 SNEGSKA (reference sequence). CDR3 length: 13 residues. As DNA, the CDR3 is TGCAGTGCTAGAGCCGACGGTGATCAGCCCCAGCATTTT. It encodes CSARADGDQPQHF.

This clonotype was observed at least ten times. V is TRBV18 and J is TRBJ2-2; D tentatively fits TRBD1 or TRBD2 (7 bases each). The CDR3 runs to 15 residues. Germline CDR1 reads KGHSH; CDR2 reads LQKENI. Trimming removed 6 bases from V and 3 bases from J, with 14 bases in between. CDR3 amino acids: CASSDRSGDTGELFF. CDR3 in DNA: TGTGCCAGCTCGGACAGGAGCGGGGACACCGGGGAGCTGTTTTTT.

The chain couples TRBV6-5 to TRBJ1-6; 8 bases are shared with TRBD1. Germline-derived CDR1 and CDR2 are MNHEY and SVGAGI. The CDR3 covers 14 residues. Trimming took 4 bases from V and 6 from J; bases not matched to a gene: 2. The CDR3 nucleotides are TGTGCCAGCAGTTCAGGGGGCATTAATTCACCCCTCCACTTT. It codes for CASSSGGINSPLHF.

This clonotype occurred many times. V usage is TRBV14 and J usage is TRBJ2-7; the D gene is possibly TRBD2 (5 bases). Per germline, CDR1 SGHDN and CDR2 FVKESK. V was shortened by 1 base and J by 6 bases, with 10 bases between the two germline ends. The CDR3 spans 13 residues. CDR3 protein: CASSQVGGPEQYF. The CDR3 region has the DNA TGTGCCAGCAGCCAAGTAGGAGGACCCGAGCAGTACTTC. The full variable domain, in which reference TRBV14 and TRBJ2-7 provide the parts outside the CDR3, is EAGVTQFPSHSVIEKGQTVTLRCDPISGHDNLYWYRRVMGKEIKFLLHFVKESKQDESGMPNNRFLAERTGGTYSTLKVQPAELEDSGVYFCASSQVGGPEQYFGPGTRLTVT.

With respect to this clonotype: Just one base apart from a much larger clone, this may be a read error. The chain has TRBV5-4 and TRBJ2-7, with D unclear. Germline CDR1 SGHNT, CDR2 YYREEE (reference sequence). The CDR3 is made up of 12 amino acids. The CDR3 here is CGSSLESYEQYF. The CDR3 bases are TGTGGCAGCAGCTTGGAGTCCTACGAGCAGTACTTC.

The gene calls are TRBV10-3 and TRBJ1-2; D possibly corresponds to TRBD1 (6 bases). Trimming left V 7 bases short and J 3 bases short, with 18 bases between. This CDR3 has 15 amino acids. CDR1 and CDR2 (germline): ENHRY, SYGVKD. The CDR3 bases are TGTGCCATCAATCCTTCGGGGGGCGCCGACTATGGCTACACCTTC. It codes for CAINPSGGADYGYTF.

This chain uses TRBV9 with TRBJ2-3; possibly TRBD2 for D (5 bases). This CDR3 contains 15 residues. The germline V gene encodes CDR1 SGDLS and CDR2 YYNGEE. With 0 bases removed from V and 2 bases from J, the gap between germline ends came to 10 bases. Here the CDR3 DNA reads TGTGCCAGCAGCGTAGCGGCGGGTTACACAGATACGCAGTATTTT. It encodes CASSVAAGYTDTQYF. The variable domain in full, completed from reference TRBV9 and TRBJ2-3, reads DSGVTQTPKHLITATGQRVTLRCSPRSGDLSVYWYQQSLDQGLQFLIQYYNGEERAKGNILERFSAQQFPDLHSELNLSSLELGDSALYFCASSVAAGYTDTQYFGPGTRLTVL.

Points on this clonotype: A much more abundant neighbour one base away suggests this may be a read error. The chain recombines TRBV10-2 with TRBJ2-5; D perhaps matches TRBD1 (5 bases). The V end lost 10 bases, the J end lost 5 bases, and 14 bases lay between the germline ends. Germline V gene sequence: CDR1 WSHSY, CDR2 SAAADI. The CDR3 consists of 12 residues. CDR3 coding DNA: TGCGCCAACAGCAGGGCTGGGGAGACCCAGTACTTC. This translates into CANSRAGETQYF.

This clonotype has a count of ten or more. The chain employs TRBV5-1 and TRBJ2-3, with TRBD2 matching over 8 bases. This CDR3 is built from 18 residues. Trimming cost V 2 bases and J 4 bases; bases outside gene matches: 15. Germline V gene data show CDR1 as SGHRS and CDR2 as YFSETQ. CDR3 sequence (DNA): TGCGCCAGCAGCTTACCCCGACCTGCCGGGGGGGCTGCAGATACGCAGTATTTT. This codes for CASSLPRPAGGAADTQYF. The complete variable domain, with remaining parts taken from reference TRBV5-1 and TRBJ2-3, reads KAGVTQTPRYLIKTRGQQVTLSCSPISGHRSVSWYQQTPGQGLQFLFEYFSETQRNKGNFPGRFSGRQFSNSRSEMNVSTLELGDSALYLCASSLPRPAGGAADTQYFGPGTRLTVL.

This clonotype has only a few counts. The chain couples TRBV15 to TRBJ2-7, with 15 bases that match TRBD2. The CDR3 covers 20 residues. With 0 bases clipped from V and 1 base from J, the junction kept 10 bases outside the gene matches. Germline assignment: CDR1 LNHNV and CDR2 YYDKDF (reference sequence). CDR3 sequence (DNA): TGTGCCACCAGCAGAGAGATTTTCGGACTAGCGGGGGGGCTGTCCTACGAGCAGTACTTC. This codes for CATSREIFGLAGGLSYEQYF.

This clonotype was seen only a few times. The V call is TRBV12-3 or TRBV12-4, the J call TRBJ2-2, with TRBD1 matching over 10 bases. This CDR3 contains 14 residues. V shed 3 bases and J 10 bases; nucleotides not matched to a gene: 5. CDR3 region: CASSLGQGLEELFF. The CDR3 DNA reads TGTGCCAGCAGTTTGGGACAGGGGCTTGAGGAGCTGTTTTTT.

This clonotype was seen at least ten times. This chain joins TRBV18 and TRBJ1-2; TRBD1 matches 8 bases. V was clipped by 3 bases and J by 8 bases; unmatched bases: 2. CDR1 and CDR2 from the germline V gene are KGHSH and LQKENI. This CDR3 is built from 12 residues. CDR3: CASSPTGEGYTF. CDR3 DNA: TGTGCCAGCTCACCGACAGGGGAGGGCTACACCTTC.

The V call is TRBV2, the J call TRBJ2-7, with 8 positions matching TRBD1. Trimming cost V 4 bases and J 3 bases; bases outside gene matches: 2. Germline V gene lookup returns CDR1 SNHLY and CDR2 FYNNEI. The CDR3 covers 13 residues. The CDR3 is CASSGTGYYEQYF. CDR3 nucleotide sequence: TGTGCCAGCAGTGGGACAGGGTACTACGAGCAGTACTTC.

In its sample, this clonotype was seen many times. In nucleotides, the CDR3 is TGTGCCAGTAGTCCGACAGGGGAGTTAGCTCAGCCCCAGCATTTT. As protein: CASSPTGELAQPQHF. The rearrangement joins TRBV19 to TRBJ1-5; TRBD1 matches 8 bases. The V segment lost 5 bases and the J segment 6 bases; nucleotides outside the gene matches: 9. This CDR3 contains 15 residues. Germline CDR1 reads LNHDA; CDR2 reads SQIVND (reference sequence).

This clonotype was observed a handful of times. The V and J genes are TRBV6-2 or TRBV6-3 and TRBJ2-2; D is ambiguous. V lost 5 bases to trimming and J lost 6 bases, with 4 bases between them. The CDR3 is made up of 11 amino acids. Germline V gives CDR1 MNHEY, CDR2 SVGEGT. In DNA form, the CDR3 reads TGTGCCAGCAGTGGTGCCGGGGAGCTGTTTTTT. Protein sequence: CASSGAGELFF.

The V gene is TRBV11-1, the J gene TRBJ2-5; 13 bases line up with TRBD2. Per germline, CDR1 SGHAT and CDR2 FQDESV (reference sequence). The CDR3 length is 17 residues. V gave up 5 bases and J gave up 1 base; unmatched junction bases: 7. The CDR3 region is CASSGTSGVFLQETQYF. The CDR3 DNA reads as TGTGCCAGCAGCGGGACTAGCGGGGTCTTCCTCCAAGAGACCCAGTACTTC.

This clonotype was counted many times. V is TRBV28 and J is TRBJ2-7, with D possibly TRBD1 on 5 matching bases. CDR1 MDHEN and CDR2 SYDVKM come from the germline V gene. The CDR3 consists of 18 residues. Trimming cost V 6 bases and J 0 bases, with 24 bases left between them. CDR3 region: CASSNLISDTTPSYEQYF. CDR3 coding DNA: TGTGCCAGCAGCAACCTCATCTCGGACACGACCCCCTCCTACGAGCAGTACTTC.

This clonotype was observed at least ten times. The chain carries TRBV7-2 and TRBJ1-4; D is unclear. Germline V gene lookup returns CDR1 SGHTA and CDR2 FQGNSA. V shed 0 bases and J shed 1 base, with 3 bases lying between them. The CDR3 loop spans 14 amino acids. The CDR3 spells CASSLAGTNEKLFF. Written as DNA, the CDR3 is TGTGCCAGCAGCTTAGCAGGAACTAATGAAAAACTGTTTTTT.

This clonotype came up once. This may stem from a read error, because a much larger clone lies one nucleotide away. V is TRBV27 and J is TRBJ1-1, with 7 bases that match TRBD1. The CDR3 is 13 amino acids. The V segment lost 5 bases and the J segment 6 bases; nucleotides outside the gene matches: 6. Looked up from germline, CDR1 is MNHEY and CDR2 is SMNVEV (reference sequence). CDR3 loop: CASSTDREAEAFF. Written as DNA, the CDR3 is TGTGCCAGCAGTACAGACAGGGAGGCTGAAGCTTTCTTT.

This clonotype appeared many times. V is TRBV7-6 and J is TRBJ2-2, with TRBD2 matching 10 bases. V was pared by 6 bases and J by 3 bases, with 4 bases of the junction left unmatched. The germline CDR1 and CDR2 sequences are SGHVS and FNYEAQ. This CDR3 contains 15 residues. Here the CDR3 reads CASRLLAGDTGELFF. DNA of the CDR3: TGTGCCAGCAGGTTGCTAGCGGGAGACACCGGGGAGCTGTTTTTT.

This clonotype was counted ten times or more. The genes are TRBV24-1 and TRBJ2-1; 8 nucleotides match TRBD2. There are 13 residues in the CDR3. V was pared by 4 bases and J by 8 bases, with 3 bases of the junction left unmatched. The germline gives CDR1 KGHDR, CDR2 SFDVKD. DNA for the CDR3: TGTGCCACCAGTGAGACCGGGGGGGATGAGCAGTTCTTC. It codes for CATSETGGDEQFF.

This clonotype was found a few times. The chain combines TRBV12-3 or TRBV12-4 with TRBJ2-7; the D call may be TRBD1 or TRBD2 (5 bases each). The CDR3 is 21 residues long. V lost 6 bases, J lost 0 bases, and 33 bases lay in between. The chain's CDR3 is CASRSSEPGPRFTSSSYEQYF. The CDR3 DNA is TGTGCCAGCAGATCCTCAGAACCGGGACCCCGTTTTACCTCTTCCTCCTACGAGCAGTACTTC.

The table lists this clonotype with a few counts. The V and J genes are TRBV9 and TRBJ1-1; no firm D call. This CDR3 has 14 residues. CDR1 is SGDLS and CDR2 is YYNGEE in the germline V gene. V gave up 2 bases and J gave up 4 bases, with 12 bases separating them. CDR3 sequence: CASSVAGEGTEAFF. As DNA, the CDR3 is TGTGCCAGCAGCGTTGCGGGTGAGGGCACTGAAGCTTTCTTT.

This clonotype was seen repeatedly, ten times or more. The gene calls are TRBV20-1 and TRBJ2-7; D gene uncertain. This CDR3 comprises 10 residues. Germline CDR1 DFQATT, CDR2 SNEGSKA (reference sequence). V lost 6 bases and J 3 bases, leaving 6 bases between the germline ends. CDR3 nucleotide sequence: TGCAGTGCCCCCCTCTACGAGCAGTACTTC. Encoded protein: CSAPLYEQYF.

This clonotype was recorded many times. CDR3 region: CASREDSNRGEQYF. CDR3 in DNA: TGTGCCAGCAGAGAAGACAGTAATCGTGGCGAGCAGTACTTC. The chain combines TRBV25-1 with TRBJ2-7; D is possibly TRBD1 (5 bases). CDR3 size: 14 residues. Germline CDR1 MGHDK, CDR2 SYGVNS. V was shortened by 6 bases and J by 6 bases, with 18 bases between the two germline ends.

This clonotype appeared many times. This chain joins TRBV6-2 or TRBV6-3 and TRBJ1-1, with D unresolved. V was pared by 7 bases and J by 0 bases, with 9 bases between. Germline CDR1 MNHEY, CDR2 SVGEGT. The CDR3 has 13 residues. In DNA, the CDR3 is TGTGCCAGCAACCGCGGAATGAACACTGAAGCTTTCTTT. Encoded protein: CASNRGMNTEAFF.